Here is one T cell receptor beta chain with its context. Libraries were prepared by immunoSEQ multiplex PCR; TCRdb keeps only in-frame clonotypes and omits some of them. The data contain 60,000 or so clones, approximately 92% of them singletons. The data derive from a study of blood T cell repertoires in COVID-19. Overall study context: PBMCs, B-cell-depleted T cells, or T cells were the source of the cDNA or gDNA that made up the material.

This CDR3 contains 16 residues. The V and J ends lost 4 bases and 2 bases, in that order; junction bases with no gene match: 9. Germline V CDR1 and CDR2: SGHRS, YFSETQ. V and J are TRBV5-1 and TRBJ2-5; 9 bases are shared with TRBD2. Sequenced material: peripheral blood. This TCR came from a human donor with active COVID-19. The donor label of this sample is uncertain. The CDR3, as DNA: TGCGCCAGCAGCACCTCCAGCGGGGGGCCTCAAGAGACCCAGTACTTC. It translates to CASSTSSGGPQETQYF.